This is a list of T cell receptor beta chains from one sample in a study of blood T cell repertoires in COVID-19. This table comes from immunoSEQ multiplex PCR, and its TCRdb copy is limited to in-frame clones, with some not included. Of around 25,000 clones listed, roughly nine tenths are singletons. The specimen was peripheral blood. The receptor source for this set is an older man with acute or convalescent COVID-19. The CDR3 runs from the conserved cysteine through the conserved F or W. The D gene is left open where the match is weak. Rows may omit the clone size; those that give it use once, few, many or a size class.

d_call	clone_size	v_call	j_call	cdr3_nt	cdr3_aa
-	-	TRBV11-3	TRBJ2-1	TGTGCCAGCAGCTTAGGGACGGGAGAGGGTTACAATGAGCAGTTCTTC	CASSLGTGEGYNEQFF
-	-	TRBV7-3	TRBJ2-3	TGTGCCAGCAGGGGGGGATCTAGCACAGATACGCAGTATTTT	CASRGGSSTDTQYF
TRBD2	-	TRBV18	TRBJ2-7	TGTGCCAGCTCAGGGACTAGCCGGACCAGCGGAGAGCAGTACTTC	CASSGTSRTSGEQYF
TRBD2	-	TRBV12-5	TRBJ2-1	TGTGCTAGTGGGATGGGCGGGGGTCGCGAGCAGTTCTTC	CASGMGGGREQFF
TRBD1	-	TRBV19	TRBJ1-2	TGTGCCAGTAGTACGCTCCGGGACAGGGATGAATATGGCTACACCTTC	CASSTLRDRDEYGYTF
-	once	TRBV5-1	TRBJ2-2	TGCGCCAGCAGCTTTAGGGCGGGAACCGGGGAGCTGTTTTTT	CASSFRAGTGELFF
TRBD1	-	TRBV28	TRBJ2-1	TGTGCCAGCAGTTTGAGGGGACAGGGGTCCAATGAGCAGTTCTTC	CASSLRGQGSNEQFF
-	-	TRBV19	TRBJ1-4	TGTGCCAGAACCTGGAACAGGGAGGAAAAACTGTTTTTT	CARTWNREEKLFF
-	-	TRBV10-1	TRBJ1-3	TGCGCCAGCAGTGAGTCCGGGGGGACTGGAAACACCATATATTTT	CASSESGGTGNTIYF
TRBD1	-	TRBV2	TRBJ2-1	TGTGCCAGCAGCGGACAGGGAAGGGACAATGAGCAGTTCTTC	CASSGQGRDNEQFF
TRBD1	-	TRBV6-6	TRBJ1-4	TGTGCCAGCAGTTACTCGATCGGACAGGGGAAAAAACTGTTTTTT	CASSYSIGQGKKLFF
TRBD1	-	TRBV6-5	TRBJ2-7	TGTGCCAGCAGTTACCCGGGACAGGGGGCCGAAGAGCAGTACTTC	CASSYPGQGAEEQYF
TRBD1	-	TRBV5-4	TRBJ1-2	TGTGCCAGCAGCTGGGACAGGGGCCAAAACTATGGCTACACCTTC	CASSWDRGQNYGYTF
TRBD1	few	TRBV6-4	TRBJ2-7	TGTGCCAGCAGCTCAGAACAGGGGGCGCCCTACGAGCAGTACTTC	CASSSEQGAPYEQYF
-	-	TRBV7-2	TRBJ2-5	TGTGCCAGCAGCTTAGGGCAGGGGCCCCAAGAGACCCAGTACTTC	CASSLGQGPQETQYF
-	-	TRBV30	TRBJ1-2	TGTGCCTGGAGACCGGGGTCTTTCAGCTACACCTTC	CAWRPGSFSYTF
TRBD1	few	TRBV4-2	TRBJ1-5	TGTGCCAGCAGCCTCTGGGGGACAGGGAATCAGCCCCAGCATTTT	CASSLWGTGNQPQHF
TRBD1	-	TRBV3-1/TRBV3-2	TRBJ1-5	TGTGCCAGCAGCCAAATGACAGGGGCGGATCAGCCCCAGCATTTT	CASSQMTGADQPQHF
TRBD1	-	TRBV6-4	TRBJ1-6	TGTGCCAGCAGGGGACAGGGATTTAATTCACCCCTCCACTTT	CASRGQGFNSPLHF
-	-	TRBV11-2	TRBJ1-1	TGTGCCAGCAGCCACTCCACTCCGAACACTGAAGCTTTCTTT	CASSHSTPNTEAFF
TRBD1	-	TRBV19	TRBJ2-3	TGTGCCAGTAGTATCGGCAGGGGGCCCACAGATACGCAGTATTTT	CASSIGRGPTDTQYF
-	-	TRBV10-3	TRBJ2-3	TGTGCCATCAGTGACAGAGATACGCAGTATTTT	CAISDRDTQYF
TRBD1	-	TRBV29-1	TRBJ2-1	TGCAGCGTTCGGAAGACAGGGAACAGCGGTCTTGAGCAGTTCTTC	CSVRKTGNSGLEQFF
TRBD1	-	TRBV7-2	TRBJ2-7	TGTGCCAGCAGGCATCGAGAGACAGGGGACGAGCAGTACTTC	CASRHRETGDEQYF
TRBD1	-	TRBV24-1	TRBJ2-1	TGTGCCACCAGTGATCCAGGGACAGAGAGCTCCTACAATGAGCAGTTCTTC	CATSDPGTESSYNEQFF
-	-	TRBV6-5	TRBJ2-1	TGTGCCAGCAGTTACTCGAGTGGACTCCTTAATGAGCAGTTCTTC	CASSYSSGLLNEQFF
TRBD2	-	TRBV3-1/TRBV3-2	TRBJ2-1	TGTGCCAGCAGCCAAGGGGCGACTAGCGGGAACGAGCAGTTCTTC	CASSQGATSGNEQFF
-	few	TRBV12-2	TRBJ2-2	TGTGCAAGTCGCTTAGCGATTGAGGCGGGAGTCGGGGAGCTGTTTTTT	CASRLAIEAGVGELFF
TRBD2	-	TRBV6-5	TRBJ2-5	TGTGCCAGCGGACTAGCGGGAGCGGGAGAGACCCAGTACTTC	CASGLAGAGETQYF
-	-	TRBV19	TRBJ2-2	TGTGCCAGTAGCTCGAGACTGGAACTAAACACCGGGGAGCTGTTTTTT	CASSSRLELNTGELFF
-	-	TRBV10-2	TRBJ1-1	TGCGCCACGCGGGGGGGAGTAAACACTGAAGCTTTCTTT	CATRGGVNTEAFF
-	-	TRBV7-8	TRBJ1-3	TGTGCCAGCAGCCCCCGGAGGGCAGGGAGTGGAAACACCATATATTTT	CASSPRRAGSGNTIYF
-	-	TRBV19	TRBJ2-5	TGTGCCAGTACCGCCTTTAAGGGGGCGGGAAGACAAGAGACCCAGTACTTC	CASTAFKGAGRQETQYF
TRBD1	-	TRBV10-3	TRBJ1-3	TGTGCCATCAGTGAGGGACAGGGGCCCGGAAACACCATATATTTT	CAISEGQGPGNTIYF
TRBD1	once	TRBV9	TRBJ1-4	TGTGCCAGCAGCGCCGGGACAGCTAATGAAAAACTGTTTTTT	CASSAGTANEKLFF
-	-	TRBV9	TRBJ2-7	TGTGCCAGCAGCGCGGGGGTGGGCGACTACGAGCAGTACTTC	CASSAGVGDYEQYF
-	once	TRBV12-3/TRBV12-4	TRBJ2-1	TGTGCCAGCAGTTTTAATACGGGAAGAGAGCAGTTCTTC	CASSFNTGREQFF
TRBD1	-	TRBV5-1	TRBJ1-1	TGCGCCAGCAGCGGCGGGACAGGCGTTATGAACACTGAAGCTTTCTTT	CASSGGTGVMNTEAFF
-	-	TRBV7-9	TRBJ2-3	TGTGCCAGCAGCTTTGTTGGAGGCGATACGCAGTATTTT	CASSFVGGDTQYF
TRBD2	-	TRBV27	TRBJ2-7	TGTGCCACTGGGACTAGCGGTTATTACGAGCAGTACTTC	CATGTSGYYEQYF
TRBD2	few	TRBV7-9	TRBJ2-5	TGTGCCAGCAGCTTAGTGGCTAGCGGACCTTTTTTGGAGACCCAGTACTTC	CASSLVASGPFLETQYF
-	few	TRBV19	TRBJ1-2	TGTGCCAGTAGTAACTACCCCAACTATGGCTACACCTTC	CASSNYPNYGYTF
TRBD2	-	TRBV7-8	TRBJ2-3	TGTGCCAGCAGCTTAGCTGTGACTAGCGGGGTCCATACGCAGTATTTT	CASSLAVTSGVHTQYF
-	-	TRBV5-1	TRBJ2-3	TGCGCCAGCAGCGTCGTCGGCACAGATACGCAGTATTTT	CASSVVGTDTQYF
-	-	TRBV4-2	TRBJ2-3	TGTGCCAGCAGCCAAGAGGCCCTAGTTGATACGCAGTATTTT	CASSQEALVDTQYF
TRBD1	-	TRBV7-3	TRBJ2-1	TGTGCCAGCAGCGTAGACAGGGGCTCCTACAATGAGCAGTTCTTC	CASSVDRGSYNEQFF
-	-	TRBV5-4	TRBJ2-1	TGTGCCAGCAGCACCCTTCGCGGCAGCTCCTACAATGAGCAGTTCTTC	CASSTLRGSSYNEQFF